The rows below give T cell receptor beta chains drawn from one sample of a study of glioma-infiltrating T cells. Using its own MiXCR run on the multiplex PCR reads, TCRdb lists one record per CDR3 protein. The sample carries tens of thousands of distinct CDR3 sequences, around a quarter recorded once. The material sequenced was glioma tissue, nonneoplastic brain tissue, or PBMCs (not recorded which). The receptors here all came from a human donor with low-grade glioma or glioblastoma, undergoing nonglioma brain surgery, or in good health (not recorded which). Each CDR3 is given with its conserved first and last residue. Fields, in order: clone size, D gene, V gene, J gene, CDR3 protein, CDR3 DNA. D genes are given only for firm matches. Part of the rows lack a size; the others show once, few, many or a class for expanded clones.

abundance: medium-sized
d_gene: -
v_gene: TRBV27
j_gene: TRBJ1-6
CDR3aa: CASSFRGPQFSPLHF
CDR3nt: TGTGCCAGCAGTTTCCGGGGCCCCCAATTTTCACCCCTCCACTTT

abundance: -
d_gene: -
v_gene: TRBV7-2
j_gene: TRBJ2-1
CDR3aa: CASSSIYNEQLF
CDR3nt: TGTGCCAGCAGCTCGATTTACAATGAGCAGCTCTTC

abundance: many
d_gene: -
v_gene: TRBV6-1
j_gene: TRBJ2-7
CDR3aa: CASSYNPGPGYEQYF
CDR3nt: TGTGCCAGCAGTTACAACCCGGGCCCGGGCTACGAGCAGTACTTC

abundance: many
d_gene: -
v_gene: TRBV7-2
j_gene: TRBJ2-7
CDR3aa: CASSPTAQGSYEQYF
CDR3nt: TGTGCCAGCAGCCCAACCGCGCAGGGGAGCTACGAGCAGTACTTC

abundance: -
d_gene: -
v_gene: TRBV29-1
j_gene: TRBJ1-2
CDR3aa: CSAYWGDYGYTF
CDR3nt: TGCAGCGCCTATTGGGGCGACTATGGCTACACCTTC

abundance: once
d_gene: -
v_gene: TRBV12-3/TRBV12-4
j_gene: TRBJ1-2
CDR3aa: CASSATPEDYGYTF
CDR3nt: TGTGCCAGCAGTGCAACCCCGGAGGACTATGGCTACACCTTC

abundance: -
d_gene: -
v_gene: TRBV19
j_gene: TRBJ2-1
CDR3aa: CASFSGLYNEQFF
CDR3nt: TGTGCCAGCTTCTCGGGACTCTACAATGAGCAGTTCTTC

abundance: many
d_gene: TRBD2
v_gene: TRBV20-1
j_gene: TRBJ2-5
CDR3aa: CSARPTSGVQETQYF
CDR3nt: TGCAGTGCTAGGCCGACTAGCGGGGTCCAAGAGACCCAGTACTTC

abundance: many
d_gene: TRBD1
v_gene: TRBV4-1
j_gene: TRBJ1-1
CDR3aa: CASSPGQGTMNTEAFF
CDR3nt: TGCGCCAGCAGCCCCGGACAGGGGACGATGAACACTGAAGCTTTCTTT

abundance: many
d_gene: -
v_gene: TRBV20-1
j_gene: TRBJ1-5
CDR3aa: CSAKSIFGGYQPQHF
CDR3nt: TGCAGTGCGAAGTCGATTTTTGGCGGTTATCAGCCCCAGCATTTT

abundance: many
d_gene: -
v_gene: TRBV27
j_gene: TRBJ1-2
CDR3aa: CASSLRGAGYGYTF
CDR3nt: TGTGCCAGCAGTTTACGTGGGGCGGGCTATGGCTACACCTTC

abundance: many
d_gene: TRBD2
v_gene: TRBV7-9
j_gene: TRBJ2-7
CDR3aa: CASEAGYEQYF
CDR3nt: TGTGCCAGCGAAGCGGGATACGAGCAGTACTTC

abundance: many
d_gene: -
v_gene: TRBV5-4
j_gene: TRBJ1-2
CDR3aa: CASSAEYGSSGYTF
CDR3nt: TGTGCCAGCAGCGCTGAGTACGGGAGTAGCGGCTACACCTTC

abundance: many
d_gene: -
v_gene: TRBV7-9
j_gene: TRBJ2-5
CDR3aa: CASSLSGGQYF
CDR3nt: TGTGCCAGCAGCTTATCCGGCGGCCAGTACTTC

abundance: many
d_gene: -
v_gene: TRBV28
j_gene: TRBJ1-2
CDR3aa: CASSFSGGVGYTF
CDR3nt: TGTGCCAGCAGTTTCAGCGGGGGGGTAGGCTACACCTTC

abundance: many
d_gene: TRBD2
v_gene: TRBV15
j_gene: TRBJ2-3
CDR3aa: CATSTRAGGDTQYF
CDR3nt: TGTGCCACCAGCACCCGAGCGGGGGGAGATACGCAGTATTTT

abundance: -
d_gene: -
v_gene: TRBV10-1
j_gene: TRBJ2-3
CDR3aa: CASSDPAGAPLVDTQYF
CDR3nt: TGCGCCAGCAGTGATCCGGCGGGGGCGCCTTTGGTTGATACGCAGTATTTT

abundance: many
d_gene: -
v_gene: TRBV2
j_gene: TRBJ2-1
CDR3aa: CASTSERLGKSGPFF
CDR3nt: TGTGCCAGCACCTCGGAGCGACTAGGAAAGAGCGGACCGTTCTTC

abundance: -
d_gene: -
v_gene: TRBV6-4
j_gene: TRBJ2-2
CDR3aa: CASSRGSTDGELFF
CDR3nt: TGTGCCAGCAGCCGGGGCAGTACGGACGGGGAGCTGTTTTTT

abundance: many
d_gene: TRBD2
v_gene: TRBV20-1
j_gene: TRBJ2-3
CDR3aa: CSARDQGRKAGGRDTQYF
CDR3nt: TGCAGTGCTAGAGATCAGGGGCGGAAGGCGGGAGGAAGAGATACGCAGTATTTT

abundance: few
d_gene: -
v_gene: TRBV12-3/TRBV12-4
j_gene: TRBJ1-2
CDR3aa: CASSFRQTPYGYTF
CDR3nt: TGTGCCAGCAGTTTTAGGCAGACGCCTTATGGCTACACCTTC

abundance: many
d_gene: -
v_gene: TRBV4-1
j_gene: TRBJ2-1
CDR3aa: CASSRRGGNNEQFF
CDR3nt: TGCGCCAGCAGCCGCCGCGGGGGCAACAATGAGCAGTTCTTC

abundance: many
d_gene: TRBD2
v_gene: TRBV20-1
j_gene: TRBJ2-1
CDR3aa: CSAKTSGGPPSYNEQFF
CDR3nt: TGCAGTGCTAAGACTAGCGGGGGGCCCCCCTCCTACAATGAGCAGTTCTTC

abundance: few
d_gene: -
v_gene: TRBV9
j_gene: TRBJ1-3
CDR3aa: CASSVDSGNTIYF
CDR3nt: TGTGCCAGCAGCGTCGACTCTGGAAACACCATATATTTT

abundance: -
d_gene: TRBD2
v_gene: TRBV2
j_gene: TRBJ2-7
CDR3aa: CATGERGSYEQYF
CDR3nt: TGTGCCACCGGAGAGCGGGGCTCCTACGAGCAGTACTTC

abundance: -
d_gene: TRBD1
v_gene: TRBV29-1
j_gene: TRBJ1-1
CDR3aa: CSVEKGDRGRWDTEAFF
CDR3nt: TGCAGCGTTGAAAAGGGGGACAGGGGGCGGTGGGACACTGAAGCTTTCTTT

abundance: many
d_gene: TRBD2
v_gene: TRBV2
j_gene: TRBJ2-7
CDR3aa: CASSVREKYEQYF
CDR3nt: TGTGCCAGCAGTGTGCGGGAGAAGTACGAGCAGTACTTC

abundance: many
d_gene: TRBD2
v_gene: TRBV7-2
j_gene: TRBJ2-3
CDR3aa: CASSIGLAGRTDTQYF
CDR3nt: TGTGCCAGCAGCATCGGACTAGCGGGCCGCACAGATACGCAGTATTTT

abundance: many
d_gene: -
v_gene: TRBV6-2/TRBV6-3
j_gene: TRBJ2-1
CDR3aa: CASSYPNEQFF
CDR3nt: TGTGCCAGCAGTTATCCTAATGAGCAGTTCTTC

abundance: -
d_gene: -
v_gene: TRBV2
j_gene: TRBJ1-2
CDR3aa: CSSTVQGSNGYTF
CDR3nt: TGTTCCAGCACGGTTCAGGGAAGTAATGGCTACACCTTC

abundance: few
d_gene: -
v_gene: TRBV5-1
j_gene: TRBJ2-7
CDR3aa: CASSPDGSYEQYF
CDR3nt: TGCGCCAGCAGCCCGGACGGTTCCTACGAGCAGTACTTC

abundance: many
d_gene: -
v_gene: TRBV6-1
j_gene: TRBJ2-7
CDR3aa: CASSSPGGWNYEQYF
CDR3nt: TGTGCCAGCAGTAGTCCAGGTGGGTGGAACTACGAGCAGTACTTC

abundance: few
d_gene: TRBD1
v_gene: TRBV6-6
j_gene: TRBJ2-2
CDR3aa: CASSYGGTGKTGELFF
CDR3nt: TGTGCCAGCAGTTACGGCGGGACAGGGAAAACCGGGGAGCTGTTTTTT

abundance: -
d_gene: TRBD2
v_gene: TRBV7-8
j_gene: TRBJ2-4
CDR3aa: CASSASGVAKNIQYF
CDR3nt: TGTGCCAGCAGCGCCAGCGGGGTAGCCAAAAACATTCAGTACTTC

abundance: -
d_gene: TRBD1
v_gene: TRBV11-2
j_gene: TRBJ1-2
CDR3aa: CASSSRQGYGYTF
CDR3nt: TGTGCCAGCAGCTCCAGACAGGGCTATGGCTACACCTTC

abundance: many
d_gene: -
v_gene: TRBV2
j_gene: TRBJ1-6
CDR3aa: CASSTTTTAPLHF
CDR3nt: TGTGCCAGCAGTACAACTACAACGGCACCCCTCCACTTT

abundance: many
d_gene: -
v_gene: TRBV7-2
j_gene: TRBJ2-7
CDR3aa: CASSLSSPYEQYF
CDR3nt: TGTGCCAGCAGCTTATCGAGCCCCTACGAGCAGTACTTC

abundance: many
d_gene: -
v_gene: TRBV6-1
j_gene: TRBJ2-1
CDR3aa: CASSTPQGREQFF
CDR3nt: TGTGCCAGCAGCACCCCACAGGGCCGGGAGCAGTTCTTC

abundance: few
d_gene: TRBD2
v_gene: TRBV7-2
j_gene: TRBJ2-5
CDR3aa: CAGSLAGQGKETQYF
CDR3nt: TGTGCCGGCAGCTTAGCGGGGCAGGGGAAAGAGACCCAGTACTTC

abundance: many
d_gene: -
v_gene: TRBV7-9
j_gene: TRBJ2-5
CDR3aa: CASSLAGVKETQYF
CDR3nt: TGTGCCAGCAGCTTAGCGGGCGTAAAAGAGACCCAGTACTTC

abundance: many
d_gene: TRBD1
v_gene: TRBV2
j_gene: TRBJ1-4
CDR3aa: CASSSRGQGGEKLFF
CDR3nt: TGTGCCAGCTCCTCTCGGGGACAGGGGGGTGAAAAACTGTTTTTT

abundance: many
d_gene: -
v_gene: TRBV7-2
j_gene: TRBJ2-3
CDR3aa: CASSLFGENTQYF
CDR3nt: TGTGCCAGCAGCTTATTTGGTGAGAATACGCAGTATTTT

abundance: many
d_gene: -
v_gene: TRBV19
j_gene: TRBJ1-2
CDR3aa: CASRLVGNYGYTF
CDR3nt: TGTGCCAGTAGGTTAGTCGGGAACTATGGCTACACCTTC

abundance: many
d_gene: TRBD1
v_gene: TRBV20-1
j_gene: TRBJ1-5
CDR3aa: CSALTGTGYWKNQPQHF
CDR3nt: TGCAGTGCTTTAACCGGGACAGGGTATTGGAAAAATCAGCCCCAGCATTTT

abundance: many
d_gene: -
v_gene: TRBV7-8
j_gene: TRBJ2-5
CDR3aa: CASTPRRREETQYF
CDR3nt: TGTGCCAGCACGCCCCGGAGGCGGGAAGAGACCCAGTACTTC

abundance: few
d_gene: -
v_gene: TRBV2
j_gene: TRBJ1-6
CDR3aa: CASSPQWGLSYNSPLHF
CDR3nt: TGTGCCAGCAGTCCACAATGGGGACTGTCCTATAATTCACCCCTCCACTTT

abundance: many
d_gene: -
v_gene: TRBV3-1
j_gene: TRBJ2-3
CDR3aa: CASSPGGGTDTQYF
CDR3nt: TGTGCCAGCAGCCCCGGTGGAGGCACAGATACGCAGTATTTT

abundance: -
d_gene: -
v_gene: TRBV5-4
j_gene: TRBJ1-2
CDR3aa: CASSLDRGYGYTF
CDR3nt: TGTGCCAGCAGCCTCGACAGAGGGTATGGCTACACCTTC

abundance: few
d_gene: -
v_gene: TRBV5-1
j_gene: TRBJ2-3
CDR3aa: CASSPEREVTDTQYF
CDR3nt: TGCGCCAGCAGCCCCGAGCGCGAAGTCACAGATACGCAGTATTTT

abundance: few
d_gene: TRBD1
v_gene: TRBV7-9
j_gene: TRBJ1-5
CDR3aa: CASSLGDRGPNQPQHF
CDR3nt: TGTGCCAGCAGCTTGGGCGACAGGGGACCCAATCAGCCCCAGCATTTT

abundance: -
d_gene: TRBD2
v_gene: TRBV7-2
j_gene: TRBJ2-1
CDR3aa: CASSLELAGGSNEQFF
CDR3nt: TGTGCCAGCAGCTTAGAACTAGCGGGAGGTTCCAATGAGCAGTTCTTC

abundance: many
d_gene: -
v_gene: TRBV27
j_gene: TRBJ2-7
CDR3aa: CASSLRDILPYEQYF
CDR3nt: TGTGCCAGCAGTTTACGGGACATCCTACCCTACGAGCAGTACTTC

abundance: many
d_gene: -
v_gene: TRBV2
j_gene: TRBJ2-7
CDR3aa: CASSPSGLAKQYF
CDR3nt: TGTGCCAGCAGTCCCTCGGGACTCGCTAAGCAGTACTTC

abundance: many
d_gene: -
v_gene: TRBV5-6
j_gene: TRBJ1-2
CDR3aa: CASSLGPANYGYTF
CDR3nt: TGTGCCAGCAGCTTGGGACCAGCTAACTATGGCTACACCTTC